A single T cell receptor beta chain is shown here with its context. One to two pinch biopsies were taken from the rectum during colonoscopy. TCRdb's copy holds only in-frame clones and misses some; the assay was immunoSEQ multiplex PCR. Of approximately 22,000 clones listed, around 64% were seen once; the top ten hold 15% to 18%. These data originate in a study of pediatric ulcerative colitis. About the research overall: Ulcerative colitis patients had pancolitis or left-sided colitis, with confirming histology.

Germline V gene lookup returns CDR1 GTSNPN and CDR2 SVGIG (reference sequence). This CDR3 region has 14 residues. V was pared by 0 bases and J by 7 bases, with 15 bases between. The sample was gut tissue. V and J are TRBV30 and TRBJ1-2; no clear D. This TCR came from a boy younger than 18 with severe ulcerative colitis. The CDR3 sequence is CAWSVGIGLAGYTF. The CDR3 bases are TGTGCCTGGAGTGTGGGAATCGGTCTGGCTGGCTACACCTTC.